This TCR beta chain was recovered during a study of CD8 T cells in Susac syndrome. Germline CDR1 is MGHRA and CDR2 is YSYEKL. CDR3 length: 14 amino acids. With 4 bases removed from V and 7 bases from J, the gap between germline ends came to 16 bases. This clonotype came up once. Roughly 0.45 to 1 ug RNA was reverse transcribed with random hexamers. Across 54 Vbeta and 13 Jbeta, TCR beta CDR3 was amplified with immunoSEQ multiplex PCR. TCRdb itself ran the immunoSEQ multiplex PCR reads through MiXCR, one entry per CDR3 protein. The sample gives around 150,000 distinct CDR3 sequences, approximately 94% of which show up once; 0.09% to 0.1% is in the top ten. In blood CD8+ and CD4+ T cells, TCR beta underwent sequencing.

The sample taken for sequencing was CD4+ T cells from PBMCs. The chain recombines TRBV4-1 with TRBJ1-2; a possible D gene is TRBD1 (5 bases). The clonotype was recovered from a human donor with multiple sclerosis. This chain's CDR3 is CASSRSVDRTGYTF. CDR3 nucleotides: TGCGCCAGCAGCCGTAGTGTAGACAGAACTGGCTACACCTTC.